Below, one TCR beta chain is given with its context. Its antigen remains unidentified. The protocol was immunoSEQ multiplex PCR, while the TCRdb copy is restricted to in-frame clones and leaves out a portion. The data show some 50,000 clones, with roughly 84% seen just once and around 1.5% held by the top ten. This sample is drawn from a study of OX40 agonist ivuxolimab in advanced cancers. Overall study: A mean age of 60 years, range roughly 23 to 79, was recorded, and over 65% were male. Study observations and caveats: Expansion of clones was among the lowest in partial responders at 0.1-3.0 mg/kg. Determination of antigen specificity was not performed for the expanded peripheral T cells. CD4+ and CD8+ blood T cells expanded clonally by week 6 at 0.1 to 3.0 mg/kg.

This sequence was found in an adult with an advanced solid tumor such as melanoma, head and neck, liver or kidney cancer. The specimen was CD4+ or CD8+ T cells sorted from blood, collected in a trial of the OX40 agonist ivuxolimab.

The CDR3 sequence: CASSQEVSQSRELFF. Written as DNA, the CDR3 is TGCGCCAGCAGCCAAGAAGTCAGCCAGTCACGGGAGCTGTTTTTT. The genes are TRBV4-1 and TRBJ2-2; D gene uncertain. The germline gives CDR1 MGHRA, CDR2 YSYEKL. V was shortened by 0 bases and J by 9 bases, with 14 bases between the two germline ends. This CDR3 has 15 residues.